This T cell receptor beta chain originates from a study of blood T cell repertoires in COVID-19. The length of the CDR3 is 17 residues. Germline V gene lookup returns CDR1 KGHSH and CDR2 LQKENI. The V end was cut by 0 bases, the J end by 7 bases, with 16 bases between. Source study methods: By means of reference gene primer amplification, nucleated cell counts were estimated. Repertoires were generated with immunoSEQ multiplex PCR, while TCRdb's copy carries only in-frame clones and drops some. That table gives V, J and clone size, and the DNA gave D and trimming. The sample consists of roughly 170,000 clones, approximately 85% of them appearing once.

The receptor comes from a woman aged 60-70 years with COVID-19, enrolled during active disease. Material for sequencing was peripheral blood. This chain links TRBV18 with TRBJ1-6; tentative D call: TRBD1 (5 bases). As DNA, the CDR3 is TGTGCCAGCTCACCACCTCTCGGGGGGGGGTCAAATTCACCCCTCCACTTT. Translating it yields CASSPPLGGGSNSPLHF.